This T cell receptor beta chain stems from a study of blood T cell repertoires in COVID-19. For the study at large: The United States, Italy and Spain provided the acute and convalescent COVID-19 samples. In each case, the material was cDNA or gDNA derived from T cells, B-cell-depleted T cells, or PBMCs.

Study processing details: From reference gene primer amplification, estimates of nucleated cell counts were derived. Method: immunoSEQ multiplex PCR; TCRdb's copy keeps in-frame clones and lacks some. Clonal size and the V and J genes are those of that table, whereas D and trimming came from the DNA. The table has about 150,000 clones, 82% seen once. The CDR3 totals 16 residues. V was shortened by 0 bases and J by 7 bases, with 15 bases between the two germline ends. Germline loops: CDR1 SGHTA, CDR2 FQGNSA. The rearrangement joins TRBV7-2 to TRBJ2-2; the D gene is possibly TRBD1 (6 bases). The TCR comes from a human donor with acute or convalescent COVID-19. The donor label of this sample is uncertain. The specimen sequenced was peripheral blood. The CDR3 DNA is TGTGCCAGCAGCTTAGCGCGTTCAGGGGTTGTCGGGGAGCTGTTTTTT. It translates to CASSLARSGVVGELFF.